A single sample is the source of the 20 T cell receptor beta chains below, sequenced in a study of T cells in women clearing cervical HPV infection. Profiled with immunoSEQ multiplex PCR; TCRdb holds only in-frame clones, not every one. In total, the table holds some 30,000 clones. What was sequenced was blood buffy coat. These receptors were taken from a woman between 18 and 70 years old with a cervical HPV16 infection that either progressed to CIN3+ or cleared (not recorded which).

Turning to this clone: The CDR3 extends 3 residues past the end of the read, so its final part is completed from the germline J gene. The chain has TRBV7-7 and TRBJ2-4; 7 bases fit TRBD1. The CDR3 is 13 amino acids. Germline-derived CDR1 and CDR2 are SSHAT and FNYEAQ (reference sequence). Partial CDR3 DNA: TGTGCCAGCAGCTTTTCCGGGACAGCTGGT. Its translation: CASSFSGTAG. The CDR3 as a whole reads CASSFSGTAGQYF.

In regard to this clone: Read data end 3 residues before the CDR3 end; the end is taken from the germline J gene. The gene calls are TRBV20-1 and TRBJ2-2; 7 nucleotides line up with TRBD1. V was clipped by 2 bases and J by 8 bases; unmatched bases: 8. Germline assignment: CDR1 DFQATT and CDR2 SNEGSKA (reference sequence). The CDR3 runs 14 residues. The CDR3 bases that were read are TGCAGTGCTAGACGGAGAGACAGGGTTGGGGAG. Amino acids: CSARRRDRVGE. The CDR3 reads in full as CSARRRDRVGELFF.

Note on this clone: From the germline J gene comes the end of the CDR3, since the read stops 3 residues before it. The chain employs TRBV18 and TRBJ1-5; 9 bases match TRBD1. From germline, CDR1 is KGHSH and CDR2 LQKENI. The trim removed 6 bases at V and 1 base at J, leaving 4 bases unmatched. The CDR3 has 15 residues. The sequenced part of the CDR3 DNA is TGTGCCAGCTCCTACGGGACAGGGAGCAATCAGCCC. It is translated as CASSYGTGSNQP. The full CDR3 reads CASSYGTGSNQPQHF.

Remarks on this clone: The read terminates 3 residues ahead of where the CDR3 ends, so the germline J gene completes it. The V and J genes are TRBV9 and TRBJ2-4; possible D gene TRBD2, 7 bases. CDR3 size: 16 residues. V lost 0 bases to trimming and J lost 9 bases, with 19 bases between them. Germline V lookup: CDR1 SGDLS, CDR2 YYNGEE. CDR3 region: CASSVGVEGGPGIQYF. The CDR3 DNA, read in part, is TGTGCCAGCAGCGTAGGGGTGGAGGGGGGGCCAGGCATT.

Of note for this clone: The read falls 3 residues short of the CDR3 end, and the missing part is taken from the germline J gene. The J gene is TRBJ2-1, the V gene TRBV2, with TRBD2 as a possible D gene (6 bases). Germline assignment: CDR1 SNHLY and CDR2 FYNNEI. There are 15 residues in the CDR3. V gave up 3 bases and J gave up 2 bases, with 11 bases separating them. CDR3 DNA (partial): TGTGCCAGCAGTGAGGCAGGGAGGACCTACAATGAG. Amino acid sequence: CASSEAGRTYNE. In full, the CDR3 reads CASSEAGRTYNEQFF.

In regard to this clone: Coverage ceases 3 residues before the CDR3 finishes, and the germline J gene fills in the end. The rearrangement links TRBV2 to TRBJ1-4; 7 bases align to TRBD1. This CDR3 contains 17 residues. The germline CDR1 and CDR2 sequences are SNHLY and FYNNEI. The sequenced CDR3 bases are TGTGCCAGCAGTGCACAGGGGTCGGGCTATGCGTTTTCACCA. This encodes CASSAQGSGYAFSP. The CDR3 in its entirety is CASSAQGSGYAFSPLFF.

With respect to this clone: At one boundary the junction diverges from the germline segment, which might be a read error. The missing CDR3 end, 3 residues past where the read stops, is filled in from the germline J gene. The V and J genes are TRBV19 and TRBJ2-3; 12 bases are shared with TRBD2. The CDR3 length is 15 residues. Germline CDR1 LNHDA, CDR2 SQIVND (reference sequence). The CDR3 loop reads CASRLTSGSSETQYF. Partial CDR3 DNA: TGTGCCAGTAGGCTGACTAGCGGGAGTTCAGAGACG.

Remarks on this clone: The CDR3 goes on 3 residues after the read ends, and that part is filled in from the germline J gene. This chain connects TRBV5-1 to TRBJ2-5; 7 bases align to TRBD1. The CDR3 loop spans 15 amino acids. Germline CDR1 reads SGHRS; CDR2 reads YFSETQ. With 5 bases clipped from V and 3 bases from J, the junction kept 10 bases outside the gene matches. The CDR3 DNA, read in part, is TGCGCCAGCAGTCTACGTAGTGGACAGGAAGAGACC. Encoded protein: CASSLRSGQEET. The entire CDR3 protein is CASSLRSGQEETQYF. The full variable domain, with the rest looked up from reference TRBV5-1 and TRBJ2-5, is KAGVTQTPRYLIKTRGQQVTLSCSPISGHRSVSWYQQTPGQGLQFLFEYFSETQRNKGNFPGRFSGRQFSNSRSEMNVSTLELGDSALYLCASSLRSGQEETQYFGPGTRLLVL.

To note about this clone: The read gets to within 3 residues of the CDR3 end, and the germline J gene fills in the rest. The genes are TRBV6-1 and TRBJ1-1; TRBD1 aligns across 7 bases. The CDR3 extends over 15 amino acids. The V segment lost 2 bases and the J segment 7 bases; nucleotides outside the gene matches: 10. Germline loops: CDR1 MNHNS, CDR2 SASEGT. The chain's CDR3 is CASSEMKGAGLEAFF. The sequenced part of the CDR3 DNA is TGTGCCAGCAGTGAAATGAAGGGGGCCGGCCTTGAA.

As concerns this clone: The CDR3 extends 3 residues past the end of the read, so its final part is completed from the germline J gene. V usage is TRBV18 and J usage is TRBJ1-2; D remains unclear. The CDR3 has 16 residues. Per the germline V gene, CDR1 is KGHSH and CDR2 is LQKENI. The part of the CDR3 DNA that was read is TGTGCCAGCTCACCACCGGGCGCGGGGTTTGTCTACGAC. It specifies CASSPPGAGFVYD. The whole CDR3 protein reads CASSPPGAGFVYDYTF. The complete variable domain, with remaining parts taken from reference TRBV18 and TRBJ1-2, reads NAGVMQNPRHLVRRRGQEARLRCSPMKGHSHVYWYRQLPEEGLKFMVYLQKENIIDESGMPKERFSAEFPKEGPSILRIQQVVRGDSAAYFCASSPPGAGFVYDYTFGSGTRLTVV.

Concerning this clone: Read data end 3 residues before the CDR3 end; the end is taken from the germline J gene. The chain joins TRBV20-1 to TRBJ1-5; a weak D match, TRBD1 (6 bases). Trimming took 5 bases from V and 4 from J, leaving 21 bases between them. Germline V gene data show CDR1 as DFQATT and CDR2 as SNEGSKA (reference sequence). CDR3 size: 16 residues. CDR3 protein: CSAVANRGTHNQPQHF. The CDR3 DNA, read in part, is TGCAGTGCTGTTGCTAACCGCGGGACACATAATCAGCCC.

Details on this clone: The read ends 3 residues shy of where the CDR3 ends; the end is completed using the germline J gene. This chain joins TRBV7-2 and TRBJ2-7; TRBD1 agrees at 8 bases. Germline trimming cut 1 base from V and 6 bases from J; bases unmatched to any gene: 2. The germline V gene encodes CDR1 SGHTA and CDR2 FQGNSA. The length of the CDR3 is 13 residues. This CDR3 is CASSLDRGSEQYF. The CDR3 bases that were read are TGTGCCAGCAGCTTAGACAGGGGGAGCGAG.

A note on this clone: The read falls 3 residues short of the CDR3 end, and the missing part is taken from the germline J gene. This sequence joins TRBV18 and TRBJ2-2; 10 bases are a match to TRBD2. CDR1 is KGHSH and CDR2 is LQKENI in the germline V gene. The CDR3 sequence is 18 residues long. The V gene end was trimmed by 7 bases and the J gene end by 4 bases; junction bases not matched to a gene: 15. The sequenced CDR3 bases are TGTGCCAGCTGCGGACTAGCGGTTTCCCCAGCGACCACCGGGGAG. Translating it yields CASCGLAVSPATTGE. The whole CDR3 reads CASCGLAVSPATTGELFF.

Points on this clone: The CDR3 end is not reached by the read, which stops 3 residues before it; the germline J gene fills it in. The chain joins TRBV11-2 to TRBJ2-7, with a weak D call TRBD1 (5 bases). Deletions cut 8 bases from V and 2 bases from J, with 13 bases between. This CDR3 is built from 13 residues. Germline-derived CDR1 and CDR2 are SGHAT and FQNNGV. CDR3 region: CASGNDRTYEQYF. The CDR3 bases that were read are TGTGCCAGCGGGAACGACAGAACCTACGAG. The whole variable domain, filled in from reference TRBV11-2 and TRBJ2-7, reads EAGVAQSPRYKIIEKRQSVAFWCNPISGHATLYWYQQILGQGPKLLIQFQNNGVVDDSQLPKDRFSAERLKGVDSTLKIQPAKLEDSAVYLCASGNDRTYEQYFGPGTRLTVT.

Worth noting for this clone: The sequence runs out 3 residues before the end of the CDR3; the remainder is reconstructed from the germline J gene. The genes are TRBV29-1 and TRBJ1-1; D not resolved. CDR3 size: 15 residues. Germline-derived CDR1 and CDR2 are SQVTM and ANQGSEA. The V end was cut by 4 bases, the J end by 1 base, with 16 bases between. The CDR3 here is CSVANWAAKNTEAFF. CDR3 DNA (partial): TGCAGCGTTGCCAACTGGGCTGCTAAGAACACTGAA.

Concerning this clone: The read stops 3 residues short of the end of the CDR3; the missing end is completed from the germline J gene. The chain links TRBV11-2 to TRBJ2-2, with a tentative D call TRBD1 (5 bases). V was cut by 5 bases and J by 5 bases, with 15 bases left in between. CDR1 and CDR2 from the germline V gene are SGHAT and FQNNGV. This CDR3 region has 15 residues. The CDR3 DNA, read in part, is TGTGCCAGCAGCCTCCTCAGGGATTGGACCGGGGAG. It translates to CASSLLRDWTGE. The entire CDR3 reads CASSLLRDWTGELFF. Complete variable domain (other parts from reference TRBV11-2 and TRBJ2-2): EAGVAQSPRYKIIEKRQSVAFWCNPISGHATLYWYQQILGQGPKLLIQFQNNGVVDDSQLPKDRFSAERLKGVDSTLKIQPAKLEDSAVYLCASSLLRDWTGELFFGEGSRLTVL.

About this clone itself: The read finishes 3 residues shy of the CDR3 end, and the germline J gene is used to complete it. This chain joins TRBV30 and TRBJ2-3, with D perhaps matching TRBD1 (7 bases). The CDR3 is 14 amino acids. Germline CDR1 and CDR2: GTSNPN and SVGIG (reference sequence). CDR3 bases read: TGTGCCTGGAGCCCCCAGGGGGGAGGTCAGCCG. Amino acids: CAWSPQGGGQP. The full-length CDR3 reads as CAWSPQGGGQPQYF.

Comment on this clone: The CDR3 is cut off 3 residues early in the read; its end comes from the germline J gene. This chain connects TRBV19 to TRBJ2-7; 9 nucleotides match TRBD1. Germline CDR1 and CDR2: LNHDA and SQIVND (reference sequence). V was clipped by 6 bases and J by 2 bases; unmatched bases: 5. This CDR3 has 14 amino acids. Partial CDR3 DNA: TGTGCCAGTAGAACCGGGACAGGGCCCTACGAG. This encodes CASRTGTGPYE. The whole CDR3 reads CASRTGTGPYEQYF.

This chain's CDR3 is CASSPPTGLRDYTF. The DNA read from the CDR3 is TGTGCCAGCTCACCACCTACAGGCCTTCGCGAC. The rearrangement joins TRBV18 to TRBJ1-2, with D perhaps TRBD1 (5 bases). The read stops 3 residues short of the end of the CDR3; the missing end is completed from the germline J gene. CDR3 length equals 14 residues. Germline-derived CDR1 and CDR2 are KGHSH and LQKENI.

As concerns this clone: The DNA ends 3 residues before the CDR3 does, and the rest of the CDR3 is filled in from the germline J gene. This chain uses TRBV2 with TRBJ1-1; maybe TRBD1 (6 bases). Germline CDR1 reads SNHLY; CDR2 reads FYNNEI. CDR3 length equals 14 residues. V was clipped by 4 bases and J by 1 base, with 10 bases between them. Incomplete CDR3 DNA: TGTGCCAGCAGTGGGAGGGGGAGGAACACTGAA. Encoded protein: CASSGRGRNTE. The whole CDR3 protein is CASSGRGRNTEAFF.